This T cell receptor beta chain was observed in a study of T cells after yellow fever vaccination. Study outcomes and limitations: Relatively few clonotypes were ones that appeared in both CD4 and CD8 compartments.

This clonotype showed up just a few times. Its antigen is still unknown. Germline V gives CDR1 MNHEY, CDR2 SVGEGT. The CDR3 runs 15 residues. V was pared by 5 bases and J by 8 bases, with 12 bases of the junction left unmatched. TCRdb redid the calling of the 5' RACE reads with MiXCR, one entry per CDR3 protein. Of about 170,000 distinct CDR3 sequences in the sample, approximately 11% were seen once. Sample: CD8+ T cells sorted from PBMCs, taken 15 days after the yellow fever booster vaccination. The V call is TRBV6-2 or TRBV6-3, the J call TRBJ2-1; TRBD1 aligns across 7 bases. The clonotype comes from a man younger than 35 who received the YFV17D yellow fever vaccine. The CDR3: CASSNPTGVLYEQFF. The CDR3 DNA follows: TGTGCCAGCAGTAACCCCACAGGGGTTTTATATGAGCAGTTCTTC.